Shown below are 32 T cell receptor beta chains from a single sample sequenced in a study of T cell changes during pregnancy in multiple sclerosis. Clones were sequenced by immunoSEQ multiplex PCR, and TCRdb holds only the in-frame ones, with some missing. Here the sample spans about 84,000 clones, 90% to 95% being singletons. This specimen consisted of peripheral blood, obtained in the second trimester of pregnancy. The origin of the receptors is a female donor in good health, enrolled as a control in a pregnancy study.

This chain connects TRBV2 to TRBJ2-1; 9 bases align to TRBD1. The CDR3 sequence is 13 residues long. Looked up from germline, CDR1 is SNHLY and CDR2 is FYNNEI. V shed 6 bases and J 9 bases; nucleotides not matched to a gene: 6. CDR3 sequence: CASSYRGLGEQFF. DNA of the CDR3: TGTGCCAGCAGCTACAGGGGGCTGGGTGAGCAGTTCTTC. The full variable domain, rest sourced from reference TRBV2 and TRBJ2-1, is EPEVTQTPSHQVTQMGQEVILRCVPISNHLYFYWYRQILGQKVEFLVSFYNNEISEKSEIFDDQFSVERPDGSNFTLKIRSTKLEDSAMYFCASSYRGLGEQFFGPGTRLTVL.

This rearrangement joins TRBV4-1 to TRBJ2-1, with 8 bases lining up with TRBD2. The CDR3 loop spans 19 amino acids. Germline lookup yields CDR1 MGHRA and CDR2 YSYEKL. Germline trimming cut 2 bases from V and 6 bases from J; bases unmatched to any gene: 18. CDR3 in amino acids: CASSQTRTPGLGSPNEQFF. As DNA, the CDR3 is TGCGCCAGCAGCCAAACTAGAACTCCGGGACTAGGATCCCCCAATGAGCAGTTCTTC.

The gene calls are TRBV19 and TRBJ2-7, with 8 positions matching TRBD2. Germline trimming cut 3 bases from V and 6 bases from J; bases unmatched to any gene: 25. CDR3 length: 20 residues. Germline V gives CDR1 LNHDA, CDR2 SQIVND (reference sequence). As DNA, the CDR3 is TGTGCCAGTAGTATCACGGACTGGCGGGAGGTTTCAACGGGATTTGCCGAGCAGTACTTC. The encoded protein is CASSITDWREVSTGFAEQYF.

The CDR3 reads CASSLGGGTGHEQYF. As DNA, the CDR3 is TGTGCCAGCAGCTTAGGTGGCGGGACGGGCCACGAGCAGTACTTC. The rearrangement joins TRBV11-2 to TRBJ2-7; D perhaps matches TRBD2 (6 bases). This CDR3 comprises 15 residues. The germline V gene has CDR1 SGHAT and CDR2 FQNNGV. Trimming pared 1 base from V and 5 bases from J, leaving 15 bases between.

The J gene is TRBJ2-1, the V gene TRBV5-4, with D tentatively TRBD1 (5 bases). V was pared by 0 bases and J by 4 bases, with 17 bases between. CDR3 length equals 17 residues. The germline V gene has CDR1 SGHNT and CDR2 YYREEE (reference sequence). The CDR3 nucleotides are TGTGCCAGCAGCTTGGGCGTTGCCTCAGGGCGATACAATGAGCAGTTCTTC. This translates into CASSLGVASGRYNEQFF.

The chain uses TRBV28 and TRBJ2-2; the D gene is possibly TRBD1 (5 bases). Germline V lookup: CDR1 MDHEN, CDR2 SYDVKM. V dropped 10 bases and J dropped 0 bases, with 15 bases sitting between them. The CDR3 spans 15 residues. For the CDR3, the DNA is TGTGCCACGGAGACAGCGCCCCCGAACACCGGGGAGCTGTTTTTT. It yields the protein CATETAPPNTGELFF.

The rearrangement links TRBV6-5 to TRBJ2-7; D is perhaps TRBD1 (5 bases). CDR1 and CDR2 (germline): MNHEY, SVGAGI. This CDR3 has 12 amino acids. Trimming stripped 5 bases from V and 6 bases from J, with 11 bases between. The CDR3 DNA reads TGTGCCAGCAGTGACGGACACCCCGAGCAGTACTTC. This codes for CASSDGHPEQYF.

The chain couples TRBV2 to TRBJ1-1; D gene unclear. Germline CDR1 is SNHLY and CDR2 is FYNNEI. V was cut by 4 bases and J by 1 base, with 10 bases left in between. The CDR3 is 14 residues long. The CDR3: CASSGPYKNTEAFF. CDR3 DNA: TGTGCCAGCAGTGGCCCTTACAAGAACACTGAAGCTTTCTTT.

In this sample, this clone turned up once. The chain combines TRBV13 with TRBJ1-1, with 7 bases fitting TRBD1. Germline V lookup: CDR1 PRHDT, CDR2 FYEKMQ (reference sequence). The CDR3 extends over 14 amino acids. Unmatched junction bases numbered 6, after V lost 3 bases and J lost 5 bases. CDR3 nucleotides: TGTGCCAGCAGCTTCCCGGGACAGAGGACTGAAGCTTTCTTT. Protein: CASSFPGQRTEAFF.

This rearrangement joins TRBV7-9 to TRBJ1-5; tentative D call: TRBD1 (5 bases). The CDR3 runs to 16 residues. Deletions cut 2 bases from V and 1 base from J, with 12 bases between. CDR1 is SEHNR and CDR2 is FQNEAQ in the germline V gene (reference sequence). The CDR3 region is CASSLSGVKSNQPQHF. CDR3 sequence (DNA): TGTGCCAGCAGCTTATCGGGGGTGAAAAGCAATCAGCCCCAGCATTTT.

V and J are TRBV6-5 and TRBJ1-4, with D perhaps TRBD1 (6 bases). Trimming pared 10 bases from V and 1 base from J, leaving 13 bases between. The CDR3 contains 14 residues. Germline V gene sequence: CDR1 MNHEY, CDR2 SVGAGI. DNA of the CDR3: TGTGCCACCCAAAAGGGGGTAACTAATGAAAAACTGTTTTTT. It yields the protein CATQKGVTNEKLFF.

In this sample, this clone turned up once. The chain links TRBV5-1 to TRBJ1-2, with 8 bases aligning to TRBD1. This CDR3 region has 15 residues. V lost 4 bases and J lost 4; bases outside the gene matches: 9. Germline-derived CDR1 and CDR2 are SGHRS and YFSETQ. CDR3 in amino acids: CASSPGTGGGYGYTF. In DNA, the CDR3 is TGCGCCAGCAGCCCCGGGACAGGAGGTGGCTATGGCTACACCTTC.

This chain connects TRBV15 to TRBJ2-5; no reliable D call. Germline assignment: CDR1 LNHNV and CDR2 YYDKDF (reference sequence). The CDR3 length is 13 residues. V gave up 3 bases and J gave up 4 bases, with 9 bases separating them. CDR3 residues: CATSRRMGETQYF. The CDR3 DNA follows: TGTGCCACCAGCAGGAGGATGGGAGAGACCCAGTACTTC.

The gene calls are TRBV28 and TRBJ2-2, with 7 bases identical to TRBD2. Germline V gives CDR1 MDHEN, CDR2 SYDVKM. The CDR3 spans 14 residues. With 4 bases clipped from V and 3 bases from J, the junction kept 2 bases outside the gene matches. Here the CDR3 reads CASSYLADTGELFF. The CDR3 DNA reads as TGTGCCAGCAGTTATCTAGCGGACACCGGGGAGCTGTTTTTT.

The chain has TRBV5-5 and TRBJ1-3; 7 nucleotides line up with TRBD1. Germline CDR1 reads SGHKS; CDR2 reads YYEKEE (reference sequence). This CDR3 is built from 18 residues. The junction had 15 bases not matched to a gene; V was cut back by 6 bases and J by 0 bases. CDR3 residues: CASNQGGRASVSGNTIYF. CDR3 nucleotides: TGTGCCAGCAACCAAGGGGGCCGGGCATCGGTCTCTGGAAACACCATATATTTT.

The rearrangement uses TRBV15 and TRBJ2-3, with TRBD2 matching over 9 bases. The CDR3 runs to 14 residues. The V and J ends lost 9 bases and 2 bases, in that order; junction bases with no gene match: 6. Germline V gene data show CDR1 as LNHNV and CDR2 as YYDKDF (reference sequence). CDR3 loop: CATRTSEYTDTQYF. The CDR3 DNA is TGTGCCACGAGGACTAGCGAATACACAGATACGCAGTATTTT.

The J gene is TRBJ2-7, the V gene TRBV14, with 7 bases matching TRBD2. The trim removed 1 base at V and 8 bases at J, leaving 5 bases unmatched. The CDR3 is 13 amino acids. Germline values: CDR1 SGHDN, CDR2 FVKESK. The CDR3 DNA reads as TGTGCCAGCAGCCAAGTTGGGAGGGTCCAGCAGTACTTC. This codes for CASSQVGRVQQYF.

The chain combines TRBV28 with TRBJ2-7, with 7 positions matching TRBD1. V dropped 3 bases and J dropped 1; count of bases not matched to a gene: 6. This CDR3 is built from 15 residues. Germline lookup yields CDR1 MDHEN and CDR2 SYDVKM. CDR3 bases: TGTGCCAGCAGTTTCCAGGGGGTCAATTCCTACGAGCAGTACTTC. It encodes CASSFQGVNSYEQYF.

The J gene is TRBJ2-7, the V gene TRBV28, with 12 bases matching TRBD2. CDR3 length: 16 amino acids. J was trimmed by 2 bases and V by 5 bases; bases with no gene match: 7. The germline V gene encodes CDR1 MDHEN and CDR2 SYDVKM. The chain's CDR3 is CASSLGLAGYTYEQYF. The CDR3 nucleotides are TGTGCCAGCAGTCTCGGACTAGCGGGATATACCTACGAGCAGTACTTC.

V and J are TRBV18 and TRBJ2-2; D gene ambiguous. The germline V gene encodes CDR1 KGHSH and CDR2 LQKENI. The CDR3 runs to 16 residues. The germline V and J ends were trimmed by 1 base and 4 bases, with 13 bases remaining between them. CDR3 loop: CASSPRLEARTGELFF. Written as DNA, the CDR3 is TGTGCCAGCTCACCACGGCTAGAAGCTCGCACCGGGGAGCTGTTTTTT.

This clone was seen once. The V gene is TRBV7-9, the J gene TRBJ2-5; D perhaps matches TRBD1 (6 bases). Trimming took off 5 bases at V and 13 bases at J, with 20 bases between the two ends. The germline V gene has CDR1 SEHNR and CDR2 FQNEAQ (reference sequence). The CDR3 loop spans 13 amino acids. This chain's CDR3 is CASSGTSQGTWYF. The CDR3 region has the DNA TGTGCCAGCAGCGGGACAAGCCAGGGGACCTGGTACTTC.

The sample holds one count of this clone. This chain uses TRBV19 with TRBJ1-3, with D maybe TRBD1 (5 bases). Germline lookup yields CDR1 LNHDA and CDR2 SQIVND (reference sequence). The CDR3 spans 18 residues. V was pared by 4 bases and J by 0 bases, with 19 bases between. In DNA, the CDR3 is TGTGCCAGTAGTACCTCTCCACAGGCCTGGGGCTCTGGAAACACCATATATTTT. Protein product: CASSTSPQAWGSGNTIYF.

The chain has TRBV18 and TRBJ1-2, with 7 bases identical to TRBD1. CDR3 size: 13 residues. The germline V gene encodes CDR1 KGHSH and CDR2 LQKENI. V lost 3 bases, J lost 6 bases, and 4 bases stayed unmatched. CDR3 region: CASSPGTVDGYTF. In DNA, the CDR3 is TGTGCCAGCTCACCCGGGACAGTAGATGGCTACACCTTC.

The chain is built from TRBV5-4 and TRBJ2-1, with 13 bases that match TRBD2. The CDR3 has 15 residues. The germline CDR1 and CDR2 sequences are SGHNT and YYREEE (reference sequence). The ends lost 4 bases at V and 5 bases at J; junction bases unmatched: 3. The CDR3 DNA follows: TGTGCCAGCAGCCCCGGGACTAGCGGGAACAATGAGCAGTTCTTC. Amino acids: CASSPGTSGNNEQFF.

This clone was counted a few times. The chain recombines TRBV29-1 with TRBJ2-7; 7 bases line up with TRBD1. The ends lost 6 bases at V and 2 bases at J; junction bases unmatched: 10. This CDR3 has 14 residues. CDR1 is SQVTM and CDR2 is ANQGSEA in the germline V gene. The CDR3 coding sequence is TGCAGCGTCGCCCGGGACAGACAAGCCTACGAGCAGTACTTC. This sequence encodes CSVARDRQAYEQYF.

The rearrangement joins TRBV5-1 to TRBJ2-7, with 7 bases fitting TRBD1. V gave up 0 bases and J gave up 2 bases; unmatched junction bases: 5. Germline CDR1 is SGHRS and CDR2 is YFSETQ. This CDR3 spans 15 amino acids. The CDR3 bases are TGCGCCAGCAGCTTGGATCCGGGACAGACCTACGAGCAGTACTTC. It specifies CASSLDPGQTYEQYF.

This chain connects TRBV7-9 to TRBJ1-5; D might be TRBD1 (6 bases). The V end was cut by 5 bases, the J end by 3 bases, with 11 bases between. CDR3 length: 14 amino acids. CDR1 is SEHNR and CDR2 is FQNEAQ in the germline V gene (reference sequence). The CDR3 sequence: CASSHRATNQPQHF. For the CDR3, the DNA is TGTGCCAGCAGCCACAGGGCTACCAATCAGCCCCAGCATTTT.

This clone was counted a few times. The chain uses TRBV30 and TRBJ1-1; TRBD1 might be the D (6 bases). V was pared by 5 bases and J by 0 bases, with 13 bases between. Germline loops: CDR1 GTSNPN, CDR2 SVGIG (reference sequence). This CDR3 is 14 amino acids long. This CDR3 reads CAWGGGLMNTEAFF. The CDR3 region has the DNA TGTGCCTGGGGGGGCGGGCTTATGAACACTGAAGCTTTCTTT.

The V call is TRBV11-2, the J call TRBJ2-7; D is uncertain. V lost 5 bases to trimming and J lost 5 bases, with 13 bases between them. CDR1 is SGHAT and CDR2 is FQNNGV in the germline V gene. The CDR3 loop spans 13 amino acids. The CDR3 DNA sequence: TGTGCCAGCAGCCCTATAAGTCCCCACGAGCAGTACTTC. Translation: CASSPISPHEQYF.

This chain connects TRBV4-2 to TRBJ2-1; 7 nucleotides agree with TRBD1. Germline V gene lookup returns CDR1 LGHNA and CDR2 YNFKEQ. After removal of 1 base from V and 10 bases from J, the junction contained 1 base not matched to a gene. The CDR3 spans 12 residues. In DNA form, the CDR3 reads TGTGCCAGCAGCCAAGCGGGACAGGAGCAGTTCTTC. Amino acids: CASSQAGQEQFF.

The J gene is TRBJ2-1, the V gene TRBV10-1; 8 bases agree with TRBD2. The CDR3 consists of 19 residues. Trimming at V came to 0 bases and at J to 0 bases, leaving 10 bases not matched to a gene. Per germline, CDR1 WNHNN and CDR2 SYGVQD (reference sequence). The CDR3 loop is CASSESRGGRFSSYNEQFF. DNA for the CDR3: TGCGCCAGCAGTGAGTCTAGGGGCGGGAGGTTTAGCTCCTACAATGAGCAGTTCTTC.

This clone was observed a few times. The V and J genes are TRBV28 and TRBJ1-1, with D possibly matching TRBD1 (5 bases). This CDR3 contains 14 residues. Germline CDR1 is MDHEN and CDR2 is SYDVKM. V lost 3 bases and J lost 7, with 15 bases in between. CDR3 amino acids: CASSFNQKGNEAFF. For the CDR3, the DNA is TGTGCCAGCAGTTTTAATCAAAAGGGGAATGAAGCTTTCTTT.